Sequencing of this T cell receptor beta chain was carried out in a study of cytomegalovirus exposure and HLA in healthy donors. PCR used 60 Vbeta primers and 13 Jbeta primers. Some clones are missing from TCRdb's copy, which holds only in-frame ones; the method was immunoSEQ multiplex PCR. The sample yields about 120,000 clones, approximately 79% seen once. As for this clone: Its specificity is not known.

The study's findings and limits: Earlier results showed most TCR beta V segments being productive about 87% or about 30% of the time. A later analysis by the authors found several of the most significant clusters apparently linked to common viral pathogens. 150 or so TCR beta chains were listed as cytomegalovirus-associated. Most subjects' HLA-A and HLA-B alleles were reportedly predicted from TCR beta sequences.

The specimen was PBMCs. The clonotype was recovered from a man younger than 45 in good health and CMV-seronegative.

The CDR3 loop is CASSLDAGLSNYGYTF. Here the CDR3 DNA reads TGTGCCAGCAGCTTAGATGCGGGGTTGTCTAACTATGGCTACACCTTC. The chain uses TRBV7-9 and TRBJ1-2; D gene ambiguous. The CDR3 spans 16 residues. V was shortened by 1 base and J by 0 bases, with 12 bases between the two germline ends. Germline V gives CDR1 SEHNR, CDR2 FQNEAQ (reference sequence).